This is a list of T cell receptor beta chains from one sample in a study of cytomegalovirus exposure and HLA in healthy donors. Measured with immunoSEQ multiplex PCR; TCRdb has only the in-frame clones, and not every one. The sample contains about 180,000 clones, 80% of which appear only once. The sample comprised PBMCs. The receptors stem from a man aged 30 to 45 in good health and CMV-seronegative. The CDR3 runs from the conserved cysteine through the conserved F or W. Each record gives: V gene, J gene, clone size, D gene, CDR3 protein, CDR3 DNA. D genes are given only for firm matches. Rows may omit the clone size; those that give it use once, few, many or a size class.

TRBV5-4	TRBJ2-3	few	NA	CASSLKESSSTDTQYF	TGTGCCAGCAGCTTAAAGGAGAGCTCTAGCACAGATACGCAGTATTTT
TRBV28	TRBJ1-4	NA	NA	CASTSGGGDEKLFF	TGTGCCAGCACGAGCGGAGGGGGGGACGAAAAACTGTTTTTT
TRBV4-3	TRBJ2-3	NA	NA	CASSLEGLGTDTQYF	TGCGCCAGCAGCCTGGAGGGGCTCGGCACAGATACGCAGTATTTT
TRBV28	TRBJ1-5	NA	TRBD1	CASRATGGSNQPQHF	TGTGCCAGCAGAGCGACAGGGGGTAGCAATCAGCCCCAGCATTTT
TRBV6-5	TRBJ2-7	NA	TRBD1	CASSYNRQGAYEQYF	TGTGCCAGCAGTTACAACCGGCAGGGGGCCTACGAGCAGTACTTC
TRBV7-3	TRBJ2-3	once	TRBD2	CASSSLAGYTDTQYF	TGTGCCAGCAGCTCCCTAGCGGGGTATACAGATACGCAGTATTTT
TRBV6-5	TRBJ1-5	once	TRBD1	CASSFSGGLDQPQHF	TGTGCCAGCAGTTTTTCAGGGGGCCTAGATCAGCCCCAGCATTTT
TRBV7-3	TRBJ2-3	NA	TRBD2	CASSLRVAGGTDTQYF	TGTGCCAGCAGCCTCCGGGTAGCGGGAGGTACAGATACGCAGTATTTT
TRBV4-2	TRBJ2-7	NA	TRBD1	CASSQAKRTGPHEQYF	TGTGCCAGCAGCCAAGCCAAACGGACAGGGCCGCACGAGCAGTACTTC
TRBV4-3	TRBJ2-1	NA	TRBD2	CASRHTSGGPGEQFF	TGCGCCAGCAGGCACACTAGCGGGGGTCCAGGTGAGCAGTTCTTC
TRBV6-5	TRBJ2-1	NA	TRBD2	CASSRSGRVGNEQFF	TGTGCCAGCAGTCGCAGCGGGAGGGTTGGCAATGAGCAGTTCTTC
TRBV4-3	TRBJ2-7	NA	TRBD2	CASSQVAGLAGYEQYF	TGCGCCAGCAGCCAAGTAGCGGGACTAGCGGGATACGAGCAGTACTTC
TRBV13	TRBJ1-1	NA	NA	CASSSGMEDTEAFF	TGTGCCAGCAGCTCCGGGATGGAGGACACTGAAGCTTTCTTT
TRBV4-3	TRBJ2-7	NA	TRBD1	CASSQGPPGQGYEQYF	TGCGCCAGCAGCCAAGGGCCCCCGGGACAGGGCTACGAGCAGTACTTC
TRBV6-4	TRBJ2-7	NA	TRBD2	CASSDPGGSSYEQYF	TGTGCCAGCAGTGACCCGGGGGGTAGCTCCTACGAGCAGTACTTC
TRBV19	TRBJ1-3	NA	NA	CASIADSGNTIYF	TGTGCCAGTATAGCCGACTCTGGAAACACCATATATTTT
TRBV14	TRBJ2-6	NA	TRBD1	CASSSGTGGMGANVLTF	TGTGCCAGCAGCTCTGGGACAGGGGGCATGGGGGCCAACGTCCTGACTTTC
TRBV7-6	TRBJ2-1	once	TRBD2	CASSLQTSGDNEQFF	TGTGCCAGCAGCTTACAGACTAGCGGGGACAATGAGCAGTTCTTC
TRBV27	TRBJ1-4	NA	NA	CASSRSPPSFEKLFF	TGTGCCAGCAGCAGATCCCCACCTAGTTTCGAAAAACTGTTTTTT
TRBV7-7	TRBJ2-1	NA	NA	CASSRVEGWDEQFF	TGTGCTAGCAGCAGAGTAGAGGGTTGGGATGAGCAGTTCTTC
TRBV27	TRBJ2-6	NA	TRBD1	CASSPGQGLSGANVLTF	TGTGCCAGCAGTCCCGGACAGGGCCTCTCTGGGGCCAACGTCCTGACTTTC
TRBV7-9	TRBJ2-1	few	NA	CASCPGVYNEQFF	TGTGCCAGCTGCCCGGGAGTCTACAATGAGCAGTTCTTC
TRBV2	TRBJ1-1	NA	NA	CASRGSDSTEAFF	TGTGCCAGCAGGGGGTCGGACAGCACTGAAGCTTTCTTT
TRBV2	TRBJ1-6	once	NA	CASSVLGAGNSPLHF	TGTGCCAGCAGTGTTTTGGGGGCTGGAAATTCACCCCTCCACTTT
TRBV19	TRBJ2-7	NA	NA	CASSITGGGTYEQYF	TGTGCCAGTAGTATAACAGGGGGGGGTACCTACGAGCAGTACTTC
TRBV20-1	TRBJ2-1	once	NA	CSARDSYEQFF	TGCAGTGCTAGAGACTCGTATGAGCAGTTCTTC
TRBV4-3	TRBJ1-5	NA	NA	CASSQAGDLTNQPQHF	TGCGCCAGCAGCCAAGCGGGGGATCTCACCAATCAGCCCCAGCATTTT
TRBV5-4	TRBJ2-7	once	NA	CASSLTGSEQYF	TGTGCCAGCAGCTTAACAGGGAGCGAGCAGTACTTC
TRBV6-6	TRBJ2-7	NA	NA	CASSYSRPSPIYEQYF	TGTGCCAGCAGTTACTCTCGCCCAAGCCCAATCTACGAGCAGTACTTC
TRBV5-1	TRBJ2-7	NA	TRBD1	CASSQTRQGPRGEQYF	TGCGCCAGCAGCCAAACCCGACAGGGTCCCCGAGGGGAGCAGTACTTC
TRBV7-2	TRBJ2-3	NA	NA	CASSLAAGAATDTQYF	TGTGCCAGCAGCTTAGCGGCGGGGGCGGCCACAGATACGCAGTATTTT
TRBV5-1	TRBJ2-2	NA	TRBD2	CASSPGGLGTGELFF	TGCGCCAGCAGCCCGGGGGGGCTAGGGACCGGGGAGCTGTTTTTT
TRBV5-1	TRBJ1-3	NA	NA	CASSLGAHSGNTIYF	TGCGCCAGCAGCTTGGGGGCCCACTCTGGAAACACCATATATTTT
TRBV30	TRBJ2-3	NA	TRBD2	CAWSVGSGGSTDTQYF	TGTGCCTGGAGTGTAGGTAGCGGGGGATCCACAGATACGCAGTATTTT
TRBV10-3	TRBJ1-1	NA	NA	CAISLQGSQTEAFF	TGTGCCATCAGCCTCCAGGGGAGTCAGACTGAAGCTTTCTTT
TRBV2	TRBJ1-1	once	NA	CASSEAAAEAFF	TGTGCCAGCAGTGAAGCGGCAGCTGAAGCTTTCTTT
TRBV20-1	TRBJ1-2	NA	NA	CSAITNYGYTF	TGCAGCGCCATAACAAACTATGGCTACACCTTC
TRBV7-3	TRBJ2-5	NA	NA	CASSLSGPGETQYF	TGTGCCAGCAGCTTAAGTGGTCCCGGGGAGACCCAGTACTTC
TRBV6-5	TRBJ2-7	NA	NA	CASSSPVNNYEQYF	TGTGCCAGCAGTTCACCAGTCAACAACTACGAGCAGTACTTC
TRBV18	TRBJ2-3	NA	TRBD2	CASSPGTSGGATDTQYF	TGTGCCAGCTCACCAGGGACTAGCGGGGGGGCCACAGATACGCAGTATTTT
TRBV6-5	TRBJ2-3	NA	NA	CASGLGGSDTQYF	TGTGCCAGCGGACTGGGGGGATCAGATACGCAGTATTTT
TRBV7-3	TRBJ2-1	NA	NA	CASSYLLARSYNEQFF	TGTGCCAGCAGCTACCTACTAGCCCGGAGCTACAATGAGCAGTTCTTC
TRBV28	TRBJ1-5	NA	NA	CASSLLGEGEFYSNQPQHF	TGTGCCAGCAGTTTATTGGGCGAAGGGGAATTTTATAGCAATCAGCCCCAGCATTTT
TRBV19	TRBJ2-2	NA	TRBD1	CASTDRDTGELFF	TGTGCCAGCACGGACAGGGACACCGGGGAGCTGTTTTTT
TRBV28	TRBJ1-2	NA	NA	CASSFGVGNYGYTF	TGTGCCAGCAGTTTCGGTGTCGGTAACTATGGCTACACCTTC